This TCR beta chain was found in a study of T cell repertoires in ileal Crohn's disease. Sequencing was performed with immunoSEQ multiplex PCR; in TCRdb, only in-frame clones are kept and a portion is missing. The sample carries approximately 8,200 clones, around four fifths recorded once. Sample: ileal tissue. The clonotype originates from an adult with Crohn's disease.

The CDR3 region has the DNA TGTGCCAGCTCACCTAATCGCGAGGATGGCTACACCTTC. It is translated as CASSPNREDGYTF. This chain joins TRBV18 and TRBJ1-2, with D uncertain. Per germline, CDR1 KGHSH and CDR2 LQKENI. The germline V and J ends were trimmed by 3 bases and 6 bases, with 11 bases remaining between them. This CDR3 is 13 amino acids long.